A selection of T cell receptor beta chains follows, all from one sample in a study of identical twins. TCRdb reprocessed the 5' RACE reads via MiXCR and lists one record per CDR3 protein. The table lists just under 650,000 distinct CDR3 sequences, about 7.6% of them singletons, with around 1.6% in the top ten. This same sample was also part of a study on yellow fever vaccine responses in identical twins.

The specimen was PBMCs. The receptors here all came from a woman between 18 and 29 years old in good health. CDR3s include the opening cysteine and the closing phenylalanine or tryptophan. A D gene is named only where the DNA matches it firmly. Part of the rows lack a size; the others show once, few, many or a class for expanded clones.

TRBD1	TRBV5-1	NA	TRBJ2-2	TGCGCCAGCAGCTCGCCGGGACAGGGTACCGGGGAGCTGTTTTTT	CASSSPGQGTGELFF
TRBD1	TRBV20-1	few	TRBJ2-7	TGCAGTGCTAGTCTACCGGACAGGGGCCCCTACGAGCAGTACTTC	CSASLPDRGPYEQYF
TRBD1	TRBV20-1	many	TRBJ2-7	TGCAGTGCCACCAGGGGGCCAGCCTACGAGCAGTACTTC	CSATRGPAYEQYF
NA	TRBV7-8	many	TRBJ1-5	TGTGCCAGCAGCTTACAGGCTAGCAATCAGCCCCAGCATTTT	CASSLQASNQPQHF
NA	TRBV5-1	many	TRBJ2-7	TGCGCCAGCAGGGAGACCCAAACCTACGAGCAGTACTTC	CASRETQTYEQYF
TRBD1	TRBV7-6	many	TRBJ1-5	TGTGCCAGCAGCCCAGGGGACAGGGGGTTCAATCAGCCCCAGCATTTT	CASSPGDRGFNQPQHF
TRBD2	TRBV10-3	many	TRBJ2-1	TGTGCCATCACTGGACTAGCGGGGGGGCCCTACAATGAGCAGTTCTTC	CAITGLAGGPYNEQFF
NA	TRBV7-6	few	TRBJ2-2	TGTGCCAGCAGCCCCCAGACAAGCACCGGGGAGCTGTTTTTT	CASSPQTSTGELFF
NA	TRBV7-2	NA	TRBJ2-5	TGTGCCAGCAGCCCCACCTCGAGACACGGACAAGAGACCCAGTACTTC	CASSPTSRHGQETQYF
NA	TRBV18	NA	TRBJ2-5	TGTGCCAGCTCCCGAGGACTACCGACAGAAGAGACCCAGTACTTC	CASSRGLPTEETQYF
NA	TRBV7-3	many	TRBJ1-1	TGTGCCAGCAGCTTAGGGGGTAACGCTGAAGCTTTCTTT	CASSLGGNAEAFF
TRBD1	TRBV15	few	TRBJ2-7	TGTGCCACCAGCAGAGTCGGACAGGCCGAGCAGTACTTC	CATSRVGQAEQYF
NA	TRBV7-9	many	TRBJ2-1	TGTGCCAGCAGCTTAGGGAGTGGCCCATACAATGAGCAGTTCTTC	CASSLGSGPYNEQFF
TRBD1	TRBV5-1	NA	TRBJ2-5	TGCGCCAGCAGCCCCACCGGGACAGGGTTAGAGACCCAGTACTTC	CASSPTGTGLETQYF
NA	TRBV2	many	TRBJ2-2	TGTGCCAGCAGTGACAGGGGCCTACCCGGGGAGCTGTTTTTT	CASSDRGLPGELFF
TRBD1	TRBV12-3/TRBV12-4	many	TRBJ2-7	TGTGCCAGCAGTTATACGGGACAGACCTACGAGCAGTACTTC	CASSYTGQTYEQYF
NA	TRBV7-9	NA	TRBJ2-1	TGTGCCAGCAGCTTAGTCTCACTGGGGTGGCAGTTCTTC	CASSLVSLGWQFF
NA	TRBV29-1	once	TRBJ2-1	TGCAGCGTCCAGACTACGGCGACGTTCTTC	CSVQTTATFF
NA	TRBV19	few	TRBJ2-1	TGTGCCAGTAGTAACGGTCGATCCTACAATGAGCAGTTCTTC	CASSNGRSYNEQFF
NA	TRBV10-3	few	TRBJ1-1	TGTGCCATCAGTGAGTCCGGCAGGGTCCCGAACACTGAAGCTTTCTTT	CAISESGRVPNTEAFF
NA	TRBV2	NA	TRBJ1-5	TGTGCCAGCAGTGAAGAGTCCACAAACAATCAGCCCCAGCATTTT	CASSEESTNNQPQHF
TRBD1	TRBV29-1	many	TRBJ1-1	TGCAGCGTTGAAGATACAGGGGGTCGGGCTGAAGCTTTCTTT	CSVEDTGGRAEAFF
NA	TRBV9	many	TRBJ1-2	TGTGCCAGCAGCCCCTCAGGGGAACCGTATGGCTACACCTTC	CASSPSGEPYGYTF
TRBD2	TRBV28	few	TRBJ2-2	TGTGCCAGCAGGACTAGCGGGAAGAACACCGGGGAGCTGTTTTTT	CASRTSGKNTGELFF
NA	TRBV5-6	many	TRBJ1-2	TGTGCCAGCAGCTCTTCCGGGACGGCGGCAAATAACTATGGCTACACCTTC	CASSSSGTAANNYGYTF
NA	TRBV3-1	many	TRBJ2-2	TGTGCCAGCAGCCAAAGGGGGACCGGGGAGCTGTTTTTT	CASSQRGTGELFF
TRBD1	TRBV5-1	NA	TRBJ2-1	TGCGCCAGCACGCCGGGACAGGGCCCTATATACAATGAGCAGTTCTTC	CASTPGQGPIYNEQFF
TRBD1	TRBV27	many	TRBJ1-2	TGTGCCAGCAGTCCCGGGACAGGGGCTGGCTACACCTTC	CASSPGTGAGYTF
NA	TRBV10-3	few	TRBJ2-1	TGTGCCATCAGTGTGGGGGATTCCTACAATGAGCAGTTCTTC	CAISVGDSYNEQFF
TRBD2	TRBV20-1	NA	TRBJ2-1	TGCAGTATTACTTTGGAGGGAAGGGTAGCGGGGGGGCCCTCCTACAATGAGCAGTTCTTC	CSITLEGRVAGGPSYNEQFF
NA	TRBV28	few	TRBJ2-7	TGTGCCAGCAGTTTTCGCACGTGGGATTACGAGCAGTACTTC	CASSFRTWDYEQYF
TRBD1	TRBV27	few	TRBJ2-5	TGTGCCAGCAGTCCGAGACAGGGGAAGGGATCGGCCCAGTACTTC	CASSPRQGKGSAQYF
NA	TRBV18	NA	TRBJ1-2	TGTGCCAGCTCACCAACAATACAGGACGCCCATGGCTACACCTTC	CASSPTIQDAHGYTF
NA	TRBV5-1	many	TRBJ2-3	TGCGCCAGCAGCGGACCCGGGGTGCATCGCACAGATACGCAGTATTTT	CASSGPGVHRTDTQYF
NA	TRBV27	few	TRBJ2-6	TGTGCCAGCAGTCCGTACCTAGGTCGCTCTGGGGCCAACGTCCTGACTTTC	CASSPYLGRSGANVLTF
NA	TRBV29-1	many	TRBJ2-5	TGCAGCGTTTCCGGGCAGCAAAGGGAGACCCAGTACTTC	CSVSGQQRETQYF
TRBD1	TRBV3-1	NA	TRBJ2-3	TGTGCCTGCAGTTTAAGTGTAGTTACAGGGGGCTTCGCAGATACGCAGTATTTT	CACSLSVVTGGFADTQYF
NA	TRBV20-1	NA	TRBJ1-1	TGCAGTGCTAGATCTTTCGCTGAAGCTTTCTTT	CSARSFAEAFF
TRBD1	TRBV2	few	TRBJ2-5	TGTGCCAGCACCGAGGGGGCGGAGACCCAGTACTTC	CASTEGAETQYF
TRBD2	TRBV27	NA	TRBJ2-3	TGTGCCAGCAGTTTATCGCCCAGGAGCGGGAGTGATACGCAGTATTTT	CASSLSPRSGSDTQYF
TRBD2	TRBV3-1	many	TRBJ2-7	TGTGCCAGCAGCCAGGGCGGGAGTGGATACGAGCAGTACTTC	CASSQGGSGYEQYF
TRBD2	TRBV7-9	few	TRBJ2-3	TGTGCCAGCAGCCCCGGGGGGGCGACCAGCACAGATACGCAGTATTTT	CASSPGGATSTDTQYF
NA	TRBV7-8	many	TRBJ2-2	TGTGCCAGCAGCATCCAACCCCAAGCTAATTCGGCTACCGGGGAGCTGTTTTTT	CASSIQPQANSATGELFF
TRBD1	TRBV20-1	few	TRBJ1-4	TGCAGTGCTCGACAGGGGGCTAACGAAAAACTGTTTTTT	CSARQGANEKLFF
NA	TRBV14	many	TRBJ2-3	TGTGCCAGCAGCCAAGTTCGGGCCGCGGATACGCAGTATTTT	CASSQVRAADTQYF
NA	TRBV5-1	NA	TRBJ2-3	TGCGCCAGCAGAAACGGACTACCTAGTTCATATACGCAGTATTTT	CASRNGLPSSYTQYF
TRBD1	TRBV25-1	many	TRBJ1-2	TGTGCCAGCAGTGGACAGGGGGCTGGCGGCTACACCTTC	CASSGQGAGGYTF
NA	TRBV5-1	few	TRBJ2-5	TGCGCCAGCAGCTTGGACCCCCTAGGAGGCAGGGAAGAGACCCAGTACTTC	CASSLDPLGGREETQYF
NA	TRBV15	NA	TRBJ2-5	TGTGCCACCAGCAGCGTGTACCAAGAGACCCAGTACTTC	CATSSVYQETQYF
NA	TRBV9	NA	TRBJ2-3	TGTGCCAGCAGCGTAGGGAGTTGGAGAGTAAGCACAGATACGCAGTATTTT	CASSVGSWRVSTDTQYF
NA	TRBV27	few	TRBJ1-6	TGTGCCAGCAGTTTAACCAGGCCGGGTTCACCCCTCCACTTT	CASSLTRPGSPLHF